This T cell receptor (beta chain) was recovered during a study of control samples from healthy donors and cancer patients. Remarks on this clone: At one end the junction does not follow the germline gene, possibly because of a read error.

The table came from immunoSEQ multiplex PCR; TCRdb's copy has only in-frame clones and leaves some out. The table lists some 95,000 clones, roughly 92% of them singletons. The receptor was derived from a human donor in good health. The donor label of this sample is uncertain. The sequenced sample consisted of blood.

CDR3 sequence: CASRRDPYDSPLHF. CDR3 DNA sequence: TGTGCCAGTAGAAGGGACCCCTATGATTCACCCCTCCACTTT. This sequence joins TRBV19 and TRBJ1-6, with D perhaps TRBD1 (5 bases). Per germline, CDR1 LNHDA and CDR2 SQIVND (reference sequence). The CDR3 has 14 amino acids.